This TCR beta chain is drawn from a study of cytomegalovirus exposure and HLA in healthy donors. Study at large: A prior analysis found 100 million to 140 million unique TCR beta sequences from 170 million or so T cells.

The sample holds one count of this clone. The antigen is undetermined. The V segment lost 2 bases and the J segment 3 bases; nucleotides outside the gene matches: 5. The CDR3 runs to 15 residues. Germline CDR1 GTSNPN, CDR2 SVGIG (reference sequence). The PCR used 60 Vbeta and 13 Jbeta primers. The data were produced by immunoSEQ multiplex PCR, yet TCRdb's version contains in-frame clones alone and is incomplete. Among about 210,000 clones, 70% to 90% were seen once, and the ten largest hold 0.2% to 0.25%. Study observations and caveats: Sequencing depth across donors, presence/absence analyses assumed, was roughly uniform. Because they were indistinguishable, some V segments, including TRBV6-2 and TRBV6-3, were excluded.

The sequenced sample was PBMCs. The sequence was obtained from a girl aged 2-10 years in good health and CMV-seronegative. The chain recombines TRBV30 with TRBJ2-2; 8 bases are shared with TRBD1. The CDR3 coding sequence is TGTGCCTGGAGTTCGAGGACAGGGTACACCGGGGAGCTGTTTTTT. Its translation: CAWSSRTGYTGELFF.